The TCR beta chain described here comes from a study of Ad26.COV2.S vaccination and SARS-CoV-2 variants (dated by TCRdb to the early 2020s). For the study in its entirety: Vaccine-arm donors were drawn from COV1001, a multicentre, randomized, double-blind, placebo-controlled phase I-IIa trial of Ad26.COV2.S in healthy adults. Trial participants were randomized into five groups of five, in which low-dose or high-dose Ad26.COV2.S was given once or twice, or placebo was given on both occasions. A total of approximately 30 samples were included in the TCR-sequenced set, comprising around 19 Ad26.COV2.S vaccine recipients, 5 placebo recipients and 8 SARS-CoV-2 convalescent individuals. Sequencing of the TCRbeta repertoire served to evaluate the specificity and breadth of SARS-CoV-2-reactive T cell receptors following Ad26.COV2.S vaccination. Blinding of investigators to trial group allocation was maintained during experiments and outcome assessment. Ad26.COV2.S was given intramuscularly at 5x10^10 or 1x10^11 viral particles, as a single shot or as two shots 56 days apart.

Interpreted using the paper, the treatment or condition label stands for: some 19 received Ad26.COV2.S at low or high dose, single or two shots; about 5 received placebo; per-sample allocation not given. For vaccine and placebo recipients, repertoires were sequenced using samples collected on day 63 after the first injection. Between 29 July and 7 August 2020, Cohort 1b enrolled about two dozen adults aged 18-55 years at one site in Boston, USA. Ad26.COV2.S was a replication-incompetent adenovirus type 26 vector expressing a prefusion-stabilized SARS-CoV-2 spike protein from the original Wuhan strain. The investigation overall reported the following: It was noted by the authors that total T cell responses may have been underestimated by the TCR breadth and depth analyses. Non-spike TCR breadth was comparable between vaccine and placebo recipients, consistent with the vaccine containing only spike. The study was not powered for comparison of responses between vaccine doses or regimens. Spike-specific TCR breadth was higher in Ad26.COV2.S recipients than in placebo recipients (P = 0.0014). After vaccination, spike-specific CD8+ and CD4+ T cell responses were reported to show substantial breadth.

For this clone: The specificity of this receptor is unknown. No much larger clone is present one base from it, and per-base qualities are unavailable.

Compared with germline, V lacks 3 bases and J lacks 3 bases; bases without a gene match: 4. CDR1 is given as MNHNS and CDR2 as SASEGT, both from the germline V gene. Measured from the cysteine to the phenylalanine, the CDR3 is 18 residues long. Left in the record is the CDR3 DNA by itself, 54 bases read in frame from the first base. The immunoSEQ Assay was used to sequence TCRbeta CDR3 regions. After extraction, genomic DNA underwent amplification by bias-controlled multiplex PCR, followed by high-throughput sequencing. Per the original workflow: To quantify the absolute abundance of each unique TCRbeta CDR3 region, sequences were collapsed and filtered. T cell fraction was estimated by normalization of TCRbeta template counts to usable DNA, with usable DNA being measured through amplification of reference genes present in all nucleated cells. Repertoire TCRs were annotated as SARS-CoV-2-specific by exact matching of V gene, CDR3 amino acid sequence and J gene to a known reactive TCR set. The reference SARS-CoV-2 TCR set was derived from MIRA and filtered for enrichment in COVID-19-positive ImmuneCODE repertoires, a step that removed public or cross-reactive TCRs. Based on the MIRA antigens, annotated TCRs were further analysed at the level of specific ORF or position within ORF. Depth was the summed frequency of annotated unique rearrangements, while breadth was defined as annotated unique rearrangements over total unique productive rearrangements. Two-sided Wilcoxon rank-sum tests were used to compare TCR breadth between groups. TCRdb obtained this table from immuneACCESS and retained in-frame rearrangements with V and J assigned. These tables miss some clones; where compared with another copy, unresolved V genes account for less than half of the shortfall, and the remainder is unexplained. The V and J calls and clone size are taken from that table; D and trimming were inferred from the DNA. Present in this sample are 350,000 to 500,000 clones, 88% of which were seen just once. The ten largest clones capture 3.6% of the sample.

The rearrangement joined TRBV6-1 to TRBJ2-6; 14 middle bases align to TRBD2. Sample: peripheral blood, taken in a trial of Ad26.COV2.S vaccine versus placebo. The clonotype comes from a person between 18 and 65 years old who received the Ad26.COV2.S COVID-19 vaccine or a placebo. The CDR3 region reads CASSDRLAGGRGANVLTF. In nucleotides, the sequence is TGTGCCAGCAGTGACCGACTAGCGGGGGGGCGTGGGGCCAACGTCCTGACTTTC.